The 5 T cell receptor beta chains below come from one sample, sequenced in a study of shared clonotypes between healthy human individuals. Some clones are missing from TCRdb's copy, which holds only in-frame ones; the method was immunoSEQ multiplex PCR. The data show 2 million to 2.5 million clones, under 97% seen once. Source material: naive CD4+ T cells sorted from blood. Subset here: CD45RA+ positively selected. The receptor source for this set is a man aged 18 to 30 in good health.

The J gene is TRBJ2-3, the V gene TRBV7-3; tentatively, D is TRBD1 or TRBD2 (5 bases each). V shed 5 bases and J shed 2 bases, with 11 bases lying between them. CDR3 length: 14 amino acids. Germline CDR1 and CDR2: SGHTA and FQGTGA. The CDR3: CASSGGFDTDTQYF. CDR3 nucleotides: TGTGCCAGCAGCGGGGGTTTTGACACAGATACGCAGTATTTT.

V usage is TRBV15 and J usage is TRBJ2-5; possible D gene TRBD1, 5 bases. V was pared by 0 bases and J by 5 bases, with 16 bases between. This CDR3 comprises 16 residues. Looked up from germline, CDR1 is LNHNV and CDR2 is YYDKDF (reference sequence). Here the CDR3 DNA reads TGTGCCACCAGCAGAGATATTCCGACAGATTCCGAGACCCAGTACTTC. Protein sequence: CATSRDIPTDSETQYF. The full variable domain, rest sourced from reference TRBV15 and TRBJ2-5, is DAMVIQNPRYQVTQFGKPVTLSCSQTLNHNVMYWYQQKSSQAPKLLFHYYDKDFNNEADTPDNFQSRRPNTSFCFLDIRSPGLGDTAMYLCATSRDIPTDSETQYFGPGTRLLVL.

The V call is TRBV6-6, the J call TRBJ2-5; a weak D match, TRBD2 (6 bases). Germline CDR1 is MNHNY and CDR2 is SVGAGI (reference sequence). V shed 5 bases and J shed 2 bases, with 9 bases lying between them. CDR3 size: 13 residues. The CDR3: CASSRTIQETQYF. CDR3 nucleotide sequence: TGTGCCAGCAGTCGGACTATACAAGAGACCCAGTACTTC.

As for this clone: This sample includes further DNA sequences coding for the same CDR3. CDR3 in amino acids: CAISEDNEQFF. The CDR3 coding sequence is TGTGCCATCAGTGAGGACAATGAGCAGTTCTTC. The genes are TRBV10-3 and TRBJ2-1; D call uncertain. V lost 2 bases and J lost 5, with 1 base in between. CDR3 length: 11 residues. The germline gives CDR1 ENHRY, CDR2 SYGVKD.

CDR3 DNA: TGTGCCAGCAGCTTAGCAGACAGGGGATACTCCACAGATACGCAGTATTTT. Protein: CASSLADRGYSTDTQYF. The genes are TRBV7-9 and TRBJ2-3; 8 bases line up with TRBD1. The V segment lost 0 bases and the J segment 2 bases; nucleotides outside the gene matches: 7. In germline, CDR1 is SEHNR, CDR2 FQNEAQ (reference sequence). The CDR3 runs 17 residues.